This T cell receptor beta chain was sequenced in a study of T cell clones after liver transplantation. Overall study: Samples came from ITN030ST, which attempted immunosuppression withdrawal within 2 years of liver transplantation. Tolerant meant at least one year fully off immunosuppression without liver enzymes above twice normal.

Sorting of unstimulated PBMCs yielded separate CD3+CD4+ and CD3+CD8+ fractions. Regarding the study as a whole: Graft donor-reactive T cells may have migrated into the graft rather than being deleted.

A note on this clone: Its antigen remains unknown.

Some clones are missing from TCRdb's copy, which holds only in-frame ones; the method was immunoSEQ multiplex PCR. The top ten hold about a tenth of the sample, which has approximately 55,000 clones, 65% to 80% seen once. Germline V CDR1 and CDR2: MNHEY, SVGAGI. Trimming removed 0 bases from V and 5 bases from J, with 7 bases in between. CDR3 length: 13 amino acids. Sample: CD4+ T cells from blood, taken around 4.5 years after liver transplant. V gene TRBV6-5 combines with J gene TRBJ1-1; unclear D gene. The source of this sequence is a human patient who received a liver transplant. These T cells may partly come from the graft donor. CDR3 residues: CASSYSEWTEAFF. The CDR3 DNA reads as TGTGCCAGCAGTTACTCCGAGTGGACTGAAGCTTTCTTT.